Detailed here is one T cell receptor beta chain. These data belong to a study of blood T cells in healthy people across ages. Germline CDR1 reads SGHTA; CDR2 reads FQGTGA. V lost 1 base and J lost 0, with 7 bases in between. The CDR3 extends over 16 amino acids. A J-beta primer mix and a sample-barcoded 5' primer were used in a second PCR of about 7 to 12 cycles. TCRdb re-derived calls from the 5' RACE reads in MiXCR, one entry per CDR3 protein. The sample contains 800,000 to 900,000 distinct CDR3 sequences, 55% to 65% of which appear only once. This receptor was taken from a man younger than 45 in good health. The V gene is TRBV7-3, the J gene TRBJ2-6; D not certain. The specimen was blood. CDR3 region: CASSLKRVSGANVLTF. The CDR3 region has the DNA TGTGCCAGCAGCTTAAAACGGGTCTCTGGGGCCAACGTCCTGACTTTC.